This T cell receptor beta chain originates from a study of blood T cells in healthy people across ages. The study's findings and limits: Per million T cells, the diversity of TCR beta decreased roughly linearly as age advanced. PBMCs left unsorted prevented a conclusive naive versus antigen-experienced comparison.

This CDR3 is built from 15 residues. The germline V gene has CDR1 SGHAT and CDR2 FQNNGV. The V segment lost 0 bases and the J segment 10 bases; nucleotides outside the gene matches: 8. A second PCR of roughly 7 to 11 cycles used a sample-barcoded 5' primer and a J-beta primer mix. There were at least 2.5 million CDR3-containing paired-end reads obtained from each sample. Via MiXCR, TCRdb re-called the 5' RACE reads, giving one row per CDR3 protein. The sample contains 1,800,000 or so distinct CDR3 sequences, about 39% of which appear only once. A word on this clonotype: Its antigen is not known.

In each sample, at least 6 million PBMCs were isolated. This chain uses TRBV11-2 with TRBJ2-1; 8 bases map to TRBD2. The TCR comes from a human donor in good health. Sequences were obtained from blood. CDR3 sequence (DNA): TGTGCCAGCAGCTTAGACCTATATAGCGGGGTAGAGCAGTTCTTC. It yields the protein CASSLDLYSGVEQFF.